The 5 T cell receptor beta chains below all came from one sample that was sequenced in a study of identical twins. TCRdb re-called the 5' RACE reads with MiXCR, one entry per CDR3 protein. Counted here are roughly 540,000 distinct CDR3 sequences, around 20% occurring once; the ten biggest clones make up around 0.9%. This sample also belongs to another study, concerning T cells expressing NK-cell markers.

Material for sequencing was CD4+ T cells sorted from blood. The source is a woman between 18 and 29 years old in good health.

This sequence joins TRBV6-5 and TRBJ2-1, with D maybe TRBD2 (6 bases). The CDR3 runs 16 residues. Germline CDR1 reads MNHEY; CDR2 reads SVGAGI. V was cut by 2 bases and J by 5 bases, with 16 bases left in between. DNA for the CDR3: TGTGCCAGCAGTTACAAAGGTGGGGGGACCAACAATGAGCAGTTCTTC. Translated, it gives CASSYKGGGTNNEQFF.

This clonotype was recorded a few times. The chain uses TRBV7-6 and TRBJ2-7; D call uncertain. The V end was cut by 3 bases, the J end by 5 bases, with 8 bases between. From germline, CDR1 is SGHVS and CDR2 FNYEAQ. This CDR3 is built from 12 residues. DNA for the CDR3: TGTGCCAGCAGCTTTAGTGTCCACGAGCAGTACTTC. It specifies CASSFSVHEQYF.

V gene TRBV20-1 combines with J gene TRBJ1-1; possible D gene TRBD1, 6 bases. CDR1 is DFQATT and CDR2 is SNEGSKA in the germline V gene (reference sequence). Trimming left V 8 bases short and J 2 bases short, with 12 bases between. CDR3 size: 12 residues. The CDR3 protein is CSTRGANTEAFF. CDR3 DNA sequence: TGCAGTACTCGGGGGGCCAACACTGAAGCTTTCTTT.

This clonotype was observed a few times. In DNA, the CDR3 is TGTGCCAGCAGTTACTCGGGTCCGATAACCGGGGAGCTGTTTTTT. Its protein is CASSYSGPITGELFF. The gene calls are TRBV6-5 and TRBJ2-2; D unclear. The CDR3 covers 15 residues. Trimming pared 0 bases from V and 5 bases from J, leaving 10 bases between. Germline CDR1 reads MNHEY; CDR2 reads SVGAGI.

The table lists this clonotype with a few counts. This chain connects TRBV10-3 to TRBJ1-3, with D possibly matching TRBD1 (5 bases). This CDR3 has 15 residues. The V gene's germline CDR1 is ENHRY and CDR2 SYGVKD. V gave up 4 bases and J gave up 1 base, with 11 bases separating them. The CDR3 DNA reads TGTGCCATCAGTGTGGGACTGGCGTCTGGAAACACCATATATTTT. The encoded protein is CAISVGLASGNTIYF.